The 27 T cell receptor beta chains below were found in one sample sequenced in a study of breast tumors, draining lymph nodes, adjacent tissues. TCRdb ran MiXCR on the multiplex PCR reads and lists one entry per CDR3 protein. The table records 60,000 to 65,000 distinct CDR3 sequences, roughly 50% of them present only once. Sequencing was done on a sample of breast tumor tissue. The receptors stem from a female donor with breast cancer. Some clones in this sample may be carry-over from other donors' samples.

This clonotype was detected ten times or more. This CDR3 is CASSQDRGRAYEQYF. DNA for the CDR3: TGCGCCAGCAGCCAAGATAGGGGACGTGCCTACGAGCAGTACTTC. This rearrangement joins TRBV4-1 to TRBJ2-7; tentatively, D is TRBD1 or TRBD2 (5 bases each). The CDR3 contains 15 residues. V dropped 0 bases and J dropped 2 bases, with 11 bases sitting between them. Germline lookup yields CDR1 MGHRA and CDR2 YSYEKL.

The gene calls are TRBV29-1 and TRBJ1-2, with 7 positions matching TRBD1. V lost 1 base and J lost 1; bases outside the gene matches: 6. The CDR3 is made up of 15 amino acids. CDR1 is SQVTM and CDR2 is ANQGSEA in the germline V gene. The CDR3 spells CSVEVWDSVNYGYTF. In nucleotides, the CDR3 is TGCAGCGTTGAAGTTTGGGACAGCGTTAACTATGGCTACACCTTC.

The J gene is TRBJ1-3, the V gene TRBV28; unclear D gene. V was shortened by 3 bases and J by 1 base, with 25 bases between the two germline ends. Germline CDR1 reads MDHEN; CDR2 reads SYDVKM. This CDR3 has 20 amino acids. This CDR3 reads CASSLDSEATVRSSGNTIYF. Here the CDR3 DNA reads TGTGCCAGCAGTTTGGACTCCGAGGCCACAGTAAGGTCTTCTGGAAACACCATATATTTT.

About this clonotype: The conserved final phenylalanine or tryptophan is absent from the CDR3, which likely points to a read error. The chain carries TRBV6-6 and TRBJ2-5; D is unresolved. Per the germline V gene, CDR1 is MNHNY and CDR2 is SVGAGI (reference sequence). The CDR3 is 10 amino acids. The CDR3 nucleotides are TGTGCCGGCAGTATGGAGACCCAGTACCTC. Amino acid sequence: CAGSMETQYL.

This clonotype came up many times. The chain combines TRBV7-9 with TRBJ2-5; the D gene is possibly TRBD2 (5 bases). This CDR3 is built from 14 residues. Trimming cost V 1 base and J 4 bases, with 10 bases left between them. Germline V gives CDR1 SEHNR, CDR2 FQNEAQ (reference sequence). Here the CDR3 DNA reads TGTGCCAGCAGCTTAGTGGCAGGAGGAGAGACCCAGTACTTC. This codes for CASSLVAGGETQYF.

The chain links TRBV5-4 to TRBJ1-6, with 9 bases that match TRBD1. Germline lookup yields CDR1 SGHNT and CDR2 YYREEE (reference sequence). V shed 7 bases, J shed 8 bases, and the junction held 7 bases outside the gene matches. The CDR3 totals 14 residues. In DNA form, the CDR3 reads TGTGCCAGCGGGACCGGGACAGGGCATTCACCCCTCCACTTT. As protein: CASGTGTGHSPLHF.

To note about this clonotype: One junction end does not reproduce the germline sequence, and a read error may be involved. CDR3 residues: CASSLAGGSYSEQFF. In DNA form, the CDR3 reads TGTGCCAGCAGTCTCGCGGGAGGGTCCTACAGTGAGCAGTTCTTC. The J gene is TRBJ2-1, the V gene TRBV12-3 or TRBV12-4; 9 bases map to TRBD2. The CDR3 contains 15 residues.

J is TRBJ2-5 and V is TRBV6-1; 13 bases line up with TRBD2. From germline, CDR1 is MNHNS and CDR2 SASEGT. The length of the CDR3 is 18 residues. V was pared by 2 bases and J by 3 bases, with 9 bases of the junction left unmatched. CDR3 region: CASSETWTSGGTKETQYF. CDR3 nucleotides: TGTGCCAGCAGTGAAACCTGGACTAGCGGGGGTACAAAAGAGACCCAGTACTTC.

There are many counts of this clonotype. The rearrangement joins TRBV10-2 to TRBJ2-1; D remains unclear. V lost 5 bases, J lost 3 bases, and 8 bases lay in between. There are 13 residues in the CDR3. CDR1 is WSHSY, CDR2 SAAADI, per germline. CDR3 coding DNA: TGCGCCAGCAGTAATAGCTACTACAATGAGCAGTTCTTC. Protein sequence: CASSNSYYNEQFF.

This chain connects TRBV3-1 to TRBJ1-2; a possible D gene is TRBD1 (6 bases). Germline V gene data show CDR1 as LGHDT and CDR2 as YNNKEL (reference sequence). This CDR3 is built from 13 residues. V lost 0 bases, J lost 13 bases, and 15 bases lay in between. The CDR3 DNA reads as TGTGCCAGCAGCCAAGATTGGAGGGGGGGAGGCACCTTC. It translates to CASSQDWRGGGTF.

This clonotype was detected ten times or more. The chain couples TRBV5-1 to TRBJ1-5; D gene unclear. The CDR3 extends over 15 amino acids. Per germline, CDR1 SGHRS and CDR2 YFSETQ. Deletions cut 4 bases from V and 8 bases from J, with 19 bases between. As DNA, the CDR3 is TGCGCCAGCAGCCTAGGGTTAAACTGGGGAGAGCCCCAGCATTTT. It yields the protein CASSLGLNWGEPQHF.

The rearrangement joins TRBV6-2 or TRBV6-3 to TRBJ1-3, with D perhaps matching TRBD1 (5 bases). Germline V gene data show CDR1 as MNHEY and CDR2 as SVGEGT. Between the trimmed V and J ends, which lost 4 bases and 7 bases, there was a span of 11 bases. This CDR3 contains 13 residues. The CDR3 reads CASSSGWGNTIYF. CDR3 nucleotide sequence: TGTGCCAGCAGTTCCGGATGGGGGAACACCATATATTTT.

Many counts were recorded for this clonotype. V and J are TRBV2 and TRBJ2-2; D remains ambiguous. CDR3 size: 14 residues. Trimming pared 4 bases from V and 10 bases from J, leaving 16 bases between. Germline CDR1 SNHLY, CDR2 FYNNEI. DNA of the CDR3: TGTGCCAGCAGTGCCTCCGCCCTTTTCGAGGAGCTGTTTTTT. Amino acid sequence: CASSASALFEELFF. Using reference TRBV2 and TRBJ2-2 for the parts outside the CDR3, the full variable domain is EPEVTQTPSHQVTQMGQEVILRCVPISNHLYFYWYRQILGQKVEFLVSFYNNEISEKSEIFDDQFSVERPDGSNFTLKIRSTKLEDSAMYFCASSASALFEELFFGEGSRLTVL.

This clonotype was seen only a few times. The chain combines TRBV11-2 with TRBJ1-6; maybe TRBD1 (6 bases). V lost 5 bases and J 7 bases, leaving 15 bases between the germline ends. The CDR3 covers 15 residues. Germline lookup yields CDR1 SGHAT and CDR2 FQNNGV. The CDR3 DNA reads as TGTGCCAGCAGCCCGCAACCCGGACAGAATTCACCCCTCCACTTT. This encodes CASSPQPGQNSPLHF.

This clonotype was counted ten times or more. The chain links TRBV6-1 to TRBJ2-7; D assignment may be TRBD1 or TRBD2 (5 bases each). V shed 5 bases and J shed 1 base, with 12 bases lying between them. Germline V gives CDR1 MNHNS, CDR2 SASEGT. This CDR3 contains 14 residues. The CDR3 sequence: CASSQGVRSYEQYF. The DNA for the CDR3 is TGTGCCAGCAGTCAGGGAGTCCGGTCCTACGAGCAGTACTTC.

The chain joins TRBV12-3 or TRBV12-4 to TRBJ1-2, with 11 positions matching TRBD1. The CDR3 is 19 amino acids. Trimming removed 5 bases from V and 2 bases from J; junction bases left unmatched: 16. The CDR3 DNA sequence: TGTGCCAGCAGTGACCATCAAGCGGGACAGGGGGGGACCAACTATGGCTACACCTTC. Encoded protein: CASSDHQAGQGGTNYGYTF.

This clonotype was counted ten times or more. The CDR3 nucleotides read TGCAGTGCTAGAGATTCCCAGGACAGGGGGCGCTACGAGCAGTACTTC. Residues: CSARDSQDRGRYEQYF. V gene TRBV20-1 combines with J gene TRBJ2-7, with 11 bases lining up with TRBD1. V was pared by 0 bases and J by 3 bases, with 7 bases of the junction left unmatched. CDR1 DFQATT and CDR2 SNEGSKA come from the germline V gene (reference sequence). The CDR3 covers 16 residues.

The gene calls are TRBV7-3 and TRBJ1-4; D unclear. The length of the CDR3 is 15 residues. CDR1 and CDR2 from the germline V gene are SGHTA and FQGTGA. V was clipped by 5 bases and J by 7 bases, with 17 bases between them. Written as DNA, the CDR3 is TGTGCCAGCAGCCCGGGCCATCCTCACGGTGAAAAACTGTTTTTT. It yields the protein CASSPGHPHGEKLFF.

To note about this clonotype: Sequence at one end of the junction differs from germline and may be a read error. The chain carries TRBV18 and TRBJ2-3; D unclear. CDR1 is KGHSH, CDR2 LQKENI, per germline. The CDR3 has 16 residues. DNA for the CDR3: TGTGCCAGCTCACCTATTTCGCGGCGTGACACAGATACGCTGTATTTT. This codes for CASSPISRRDTDTLYF.

V usage is TRBV19 and J usage is TRBJ1-2; TRBD1 matches 8 bases. The CDR3 spans 15 residues. CDR1 and CDR2 (germline): LNHDA, SQIVND (reference sequence). The ends lost 5 bases at V and 2 bases at J; junction bases unmatched: 7. CDR3 bases: TGTGCCAGTAGTTCTCCGGGACAGGAGAACTATGGCTACACCTTC. Translated: CASSSPGQENYGYTF.

V and J are TRBV6-5 and TRBJ1-2, with 7 bases fitting TRBD1. This CDR3 contains 13 residues. The germline V gene has CDR1 MNHEY and CDR2 SVGAGI. V trimming: 5 bases; J trimming: 8 bases; junction bases outside the gene matches: 8. CDR3 in amino acids: CASSPDREAGYTF. CDR3 bases: TGTGCCAGCAGTCCCGACAGGGAGGCCGGCTACACCTTC.

Worth noting for this clonotype: A junction end diverges from the germline sequence, so it may reflect a read error. The chain carries TRBV7-3 and TRBJ2-1, with TRBD2 identical over 7 bases. CDR1 is SGHTA and CDR2 is FQGTGA in the germline V gene. The CDR3 spans 14 residues. CDR3 sequence: CASSITSGEDEQFF. As DNA, the CDR3 is TGTGCCAGCAGCATAACAAGCGGGGAGGATGAGCAGTTCTTC.

The rearrangement joins TRBV5-4 to TRBJ1-4; D is possibly TRBD1 (5 bases). The germline V gene encodes CDR1 SGHNT and CDR2 YYREEE (reference sequence). Between the trimmed V and J ends, which lost 2 bases and 2 bases, there was a span of 25 bases. CDR3 length equals 20 residues. The DNA of the CDR3 is TGTGCCAGCAGCTTACCCGGGTGGGGGAGGTACCGAAGCACTAATGAAAAACTGTTTTTT. Translated, it gives CASSLPGWGRYRSTNEKLFF.

The chain is built from TRBV10-2 and TRBJ2-3, with TRBD2 as a possible D gene (6 bases). The V gene's germline CDR1 is WSHSY and CDR2 SAAADI. There are 13 residues in the CDR3. Between the trimmed V and J ends, which lost 5 bases and 5 bases, there was a span of 11 bases. CDR3 in amino acids: CASSPGGQDTQYF. The CDR3 coding sequence is TGCGCCAGCAGTCCTGGAGGGCAAGATACGCAGTATTTT.

This clonotype was counted ten times or more. The rearrangement joins TRBV5-1 to TRBJ1-4, with D perhaps TRBD1 (5 bases). Trimming pared 4 bases from V and 6 bases from J, leaving 22 bases between. Per the germline V gene, CDR1 is SGHRS and CDR2 is YFSETQ. The CDR3 runs 17 residues. Here the CDR3 DNA reads TGCGCCAGCAGCGCCGGAGGGGTCGGGGCCGTGGATGAAAAACTGTTTTTT. Residues: CASSAGGVGAVDEKLFF.

The chain employs TRBV10-3 and TRBJ2-7, with 7 bases identical to TRBD2. V lost 8 bases and J lost 0; bases outside the gene matches: 7. The germline CDR1 and CDR2 sequences are ENHRY and SYGVKD. The CDR3 length is 14 residues. CDR3 amino acids: CAIGRGRSSYEQYF. The DNA of the CDR3 is TGTGCCATCGGGAGGGGCCGAAGCTCCTACGAGCAGTACTTC.

V gene TRBV29-1 combines with J gene TRBJ2-2; D gene unclear. With 7 bases removed from V and 7 bases from J, the gap between germline ends came to 4 bases. The germline V gene encodes CDR1 SQVTM and CDR2 ANQGSEA. The length of the CDR3 is 9 residues. For the CDR3, the DNA is TGCAGCGGGCTCGGGGAGCTGTTTTTT. It specifies CSGLGELFF.